This T cell receptor (beta chain) derives from a study of blood T cell repertoires in COVID-19 (TCRdb year 2020). With regard to the full study: Samples from collaborators originated in the United States, Italy and Spain and spanned both the acute and convalescent phases of COVID-19. The material from the prospective study consisted of cDNA or gDNA derived from T cells, B-cell-depleted T cells, or PBMCs. Deeply sampled blood TCRbeta repertoires from subjects exposed to, actively infected with, or recovered from COVID-19 were included in the dataset. The repertoires were released in a freely available public database meant as a resource for research on the immune response to SARS-CoV-2. The samples were drawn from the first 160 participants of the ongoing ImmuneRACE study and from 950 to 1,500 subjects provided by 6 global collaborators. A de-identified subject ID, COVID-19 status, age in years and sex were almost always included in the sample metadata. Where HLA class I and class II types were available, the types were taken from metadata supplied by the sample provider, not from assay-based typing. Beyond this particular receptor, the publication reports: Clinical and demographic metadata were provided uncurated, with the amount varying by source and participant.

Whole blood was collected in K2EDTA tubes by collaborating institutions according to the institutions' own protocols. For TCRbeta analysis, collaborators shipped samples in one of three forms: frozen whole blood, isolated PBMCs, or DNA extracted from either of those sample types. In regard to this clone: There is no known antigen for this receptor. Base qualities are not provided; no much larger clone lies one nucleotide away.

Sequences KGHDR (CDR1) and SFDVKD (CDR2) are obtained from the germline V gene. Including the terminal cysteine and phenylalanine, the CDR3 comprises 16 residues. Of all the DNA, just the CDR3 is kept, 48 bases in frame from base 1. Trimmed from V: 3 bases; trimmed from J: 5 bases; junction bases lacking a gene match: 7. TCRbeta CDR3 regions were amplified from genomic DNA by means of the immunoSEQ Assay, a bias-controlled multiplex PCR. Per the authors' processing: Nucleated cell counts per sample were estimated from amplification of reference gene primers within the assay. To quantify the absolute abundance of each unique TCRbeta CDR3 rearrangement, sequence reads were collapsed and filtered. For each sample, productive Simpson clonality was calculated as the square root of Simpson's diversity index over productive rearrangements. Sourced from immuneACCESS, this table was stored by TCRdb with only in-frame sequences that have V and J called. A share of the clones is absent; for the studies checked, an unresolved V gene accounts for under half, and the remainder has no known explanation. V and J calls and clone size are copied from that table; D and trimming were computed from the DNA. This sample holds about 670,000 clones; around 89% were observed only once. In total, the top ten clones hold over 0.2% of the sample.

Specimen: peripheral blood. The source of this sequence is a woman between 18 and 29 years old with acute or convalescent COVID-19. The chain is encoded by TRBV24-1 joined to TRBJ2-1; 9 central nucleotides agree with TRBD1. The nucleotides read TGTGCCACCAGTGATGCCCGGGACAGGGTTGACAATGAGCAGTTCTTC. Its translation reads: CATSDARDRVDNEQFF.